These 21 T cell receptor beta chains were all obtained from the same sample, sequenced in a study of T cell responses to AZD1222 COVID-19 vaccine. Assay: immunoSEQ multiplex PCR; the TCRdb copy retains only in-frame clones and omits some. The data contain roughly 120,000 clones, 94% of them singletons. This sample comprised peripheral blood, obtained on day 0 of AZD1222 vaccination. Receptor source: an adult in good health.

The V and J genes are TRBV27 and TRBJ1-2; D unresolved. The CDR3 runs 13 residues. The germline CDR1 and CDR2 sequences are MNHEY and SMNVEV (reference sequence). V was clipped by 3 bases and J by 4 bases, with 9 bases between them. The DNA for the CDR3 is TGTGCCAGCAGTTTCGGAGGTCTCTATGGCTACACCTTC. Translating it yields CASSFGGLYGYTF.

This chain joins TRBV7-2 and TRBJ1-1; D perhaps matches TRBD1 (5 bases). Germline assignment: CDR1 SGHTA and CDR2 FQGNSA. The CDR3 has 15 amino acids. The V and J ends lost 0 bases and 4 bases respectively, with 12 bases between them. The CDR3 is CASSLAGQGGTEAFF. The CDR3 DNA sequence: TGTGCCAGCAGCTTAGCTGGGCAGGGAGGCACTGAAGCTTTCTTT.

CDR3: CASRDAAGGRDEQYF. In nucleotides, the CDR3 is TGTGCCAGCAGGGACGCAGCGGGAGGACGTGACGAGCAGTACTTC. This chain joins TRBV28 and TRBJ2-7; 9 positions agree with TRBD2. The V gene's germline CDR1 is MDHEN and CDR2 SYDVKM. After removal of 6 bases from V and 5 bases from J, the junction contained 11 bases not matched to a gene. The CDR3 runs to 15 residues.

The gene calls are TRBV5-1 and TRBJ2-7, with D perhaps TRBD1 (7 bases). Germline CDR1 SGHRS, CDR2 YFSETQ. The V end lost 4 bases, the J end lost 4 bases, and 18 bases lay between the germline ends. There are 15 residues in the CDR3. The CDR3 DNA sequence: TGCGCCAGCAGCCGAGGGCAGGGGGGCGGATACGAGCAGTACTTC. It is translated as CASSRGQGGGYEQYF.

The genes are TRBV19 and TRBJ1-2; D is unresolved. CDR3 length equals 12 residues. CDR1 and CDR2 (germline): LNHDA, SQIVND (reference sequence). V shed 5 bases and J shed 8 bases, with 12 bases lying between them. The CDR3 nucleotides are TGTGCCAGTAGTCCCCCGGGAACGGGCTACACCTTC. Translation: CASSPPGTGYTF. The whole variable domain, filled in from reference TRBV19 and TRBJ1-2, reads DGGITQSPKYLFRKEGQNVTLSCEQNLNHDAMYWYRQDPGQGLRLIYYSQIVNDFQKGDIAEGYSVSREKKESFPLTVTSAQKNPTAFYLCASSPPGTGYTFGSGTRLTVV.

The chain links TRBV11-2 to TRBJ1-2, with a tentative D call TRBD1 (5 bases). V lost 0 bases and J lost 6, with 11 bases in between. Germline V gene sequence: CDR1 SGHAT, CDR2 FQNNGV. CDR3 length: 14 residues. Here the CDR3 reads CASSLDSRGDGYTF. The DNA of the CDR3 is TGTGCCAGCAGCTTAGATTCTAGAGGGGATGGCTACACCTTC.

The CDR3 region is CASSPRGENTEAFF. The CDR3 nucleotides are TGTGCCAGCTCACCCAGAGGGGAAAACACTGAAGCTTTCTTT. V gene TRBV18 combines with J gene TRBJ1-1; tentative D call: TRBD1 (5 bases). V lost 3 bases and J lost 2, with 10 bases in between. The length of the CDR3 is 14 residues. Germline CDR1 KGHSH, CDR2 LQKENI.

The chain is built from TRBV4-2 and TRBJ2-7; tentative D call: TRBD2 (5 bases). The length of the CDR3 is 16 residues. Trimming took 4 bases from V and 6 from J, leaving 22 bases between them. Germline values: CDR1 LGHNA, CDR2 YNFKEQ. The DNA for the CDR3 is TGTGCCAGCAGCCGTGAGGTGGGGAGTGGGTTCAGCGAGCAGTACTTC. Its translation is CASSREVGSGFSEQYF.

This clone has only one observation. The V gene is TRBV6-5, the J gene TRBJ2-2, with D unclear. The CDR3 covers 11 residues. V was pared by 8 bases and J by 5 bases, with 6 bases between. The germline V gene encodes CDR1 MNHEY and CDR2 SVGAGI. The CDR3 region has the DNA TGTGCCAGCGTGGGTACCGGGGAGCTGTTTTTT. Protein sequence: CASVGTGELFF.

The chain carries TRBV10-3 and TRBJ2-1, with 9 bases aligning to TRBD2. CDR1 and CDR2 from the germline V gene are ENHRY and SYGVKD. Trimming cost V 0 bases and J 7 bases; bases outside gene matches: 4. The CDR3 runs to 15 residues. The CDR3 reads CAISESRAGGNEQFF. CDR3 bases: TGTGCCATCAGTGAGTCTCGAGCGGGAGGTAATGAGCAGTTCTTC.

The rearrangement links TRBV28 to TRBJ2-1; D remains ambiguous. This CDR3 is built from 13 residues. Germline lookup yields CDR1 MDHEN and CDR2 SYDVKM. V lost 6 bases and J 7 bases, leaving 13 bases between the germline ends. The CDR3 nucleotides read TGTGCCAGCAGGTCTGCCCAGAATAATGAGCAGTTCTTC. It codes for CASRSAQNNEQFF.

V is TRBV21-1 and J is TRBJ2-3; no check of the table's D call, TRBD1, against the DNA was made. TRBV21-1 is a pseudogene segment. The CDR3 extends over 14 amino acids. Here the CDR3 reads CATSDEGAHNTQYF. CDR3 in DNA: TGTGCCACGTCCGACGAGGGGGCCCACAATACGCAGTATTTT.

The chain carries TRBV5-4 and TRBJ1-2; 9 nucleotides match TRBD1. Unmatched junction bases numbered 7, after V lost 2 bases and J lost 5 bases. The CDR3 is made up of 15 amino acids. Germline V gene sequence: CDR1 SGHNT, CDR2 YYREEE (reference sequence). CDR3 amino acids: CASSLWGTGKYGYTF. The DNA of the CDR3 is TGTGCCAGCAGCTTATGGGGGACAGGGAAATATGGCTACACCTTC.

The chain carries TRBV7-2 and TRBJ2-2, with D possibly TRBD1 on 6 matching bases. Germline-derived CDR1 and CDR2 are SGHTA and FQGNSA. V was pared by 5 bases and J by 7 bases, with 11 bases between. CDR3 size: 13 residues. CDR3 region: CASSPQGYGELFF. The CDR3 DNA follows: TGTGCCAGCAGCCCACAGGGATACGGGGAGCTGTTTTTT.

The chain recombines TRBV10-3 with TRBJ1-1, with D perhaps TRBD1 (5 bases). Looked up from germline, CDR1 is ENHRY and CDR2 is SYGVKD. The length of the CDR3 is 14 residues. V dropped 0 bases and J dropped 3 bases, with 8 bases sitting between them. DNA of the CDR3: TGTGCCATCAGTGAGTCAGCGGGGGACACTGAAGCTTTCTTT. The encoded protein is CAISESAGDTEAFF.

The chain links TRBV9 to TRBJ2-1, with TRBD2 matching 11 bases. The germline gives CDR1 SGDLS, CDR2 YYNGEE. The V gene end was trimmed by 3 bases and the J gene end by 6 bases; junction bases not matched to a gene: 8. The CDR3 is 16 amino acids. The CDR3 loop is CASSEKGLADPNEQFF. Here the CDR3 DNA reads TGTGCCAGCAGCGAAAAGGGACTAGCGGATCCCAATGAGCAGTTCTTC.

The chain couples TRBV7-9 to TRBJ2-3; a weak D match, TRBD2 (6 bases). V lost 6 bases and J 1 base, leaving 8 bases between the germline ends. The CDR3 is 13 amino acids. Germline V gene sequence: CDR1 SEHNR, CDR2 FQNEAQ (reference sequence). CDR3 nucleotides: TGTGCCAGCAGAGCTAGCGGCACAGATACGCAGTATTTT. This gives the protein CASRASGTDTQYF. The whole variable domain, filled in from reference TRBV7-9 and TRBJ2-3, reads DTGVSQNPRHKITKRGQNVTFRCDPISEHNRLYWYRQTLGQGPEFLTYFQNEAQLEKSRLLSDRFSAERPKGSFSTLEIQRTEQGDSAMYLCASRASGTDTQYFGPGTRLTVL.

V and J are TRBV2 and TRBJ1-3, with D tentatively TRBD1 (5 bases). With 2 bases removed from V and 8 bases from J, the gap between germline ends came to 7 bases. This CDR3 comprises 12 residues. The germline V gene encodes CDR1 SNHLY and CDR2 FYNNEI. CDR3 in DNA: TGTGCCAGCAGTGAACAGGGAGACACCATATATTTT. Its protein product is CASSEQGDTIYF.

The genes are TRBV6-2 or TRBV6-3 and TRBJ2-6; the D gene is possibly TRBD1 (5 bases). The CDR3 is made up of 14 amino acids. V was cut by 5 bases and J by 3 bases, with 8 bases left in between. The germline V gene has CDR1 MNHEY and CDR2 SVGEGT. CDR3 sequence (DNA): TGTGCCAGCAGTAAAGGGGATGGGGCCAACGTCCTGACTTTC. It codes for CASSKGDGANVLTF.

The J gene is TRBJ1-2, the V gene TRBV30; possibly TRBD1 for D (6 bases). V was pared by 4 bases and J by 4 bases, with 16 bases between. Germline V gives CDR1 GTSNPN, CDR2 SVGIG (reference sequence). The CDR3 contains 14 residues. In nucleotides, the CDR3 is TGTGCCTGGACACCACAGGGATGGGGCTATGGCTACACCTTC. This gives the protein CAWTPQGWGYGYTF.

CDR3 protein: CASGRLAGGNEQFF. In DNA form, the CDR3 reads TGTGCCAGCGGGAGACTAGCGGGAGGGAATGAGCAGTTCTTC. J is TRBJ2-1 and V is TRBV6-5; 14 nucleotides agree with TRBD2. This CDR3 is 14 amino acids long. V lost 8 bases, J lost 7 bases, and 4 bases stayed unmatched. Per the germline V gene, CDR1 is MNHEY and CDR2 is SVGAGI.